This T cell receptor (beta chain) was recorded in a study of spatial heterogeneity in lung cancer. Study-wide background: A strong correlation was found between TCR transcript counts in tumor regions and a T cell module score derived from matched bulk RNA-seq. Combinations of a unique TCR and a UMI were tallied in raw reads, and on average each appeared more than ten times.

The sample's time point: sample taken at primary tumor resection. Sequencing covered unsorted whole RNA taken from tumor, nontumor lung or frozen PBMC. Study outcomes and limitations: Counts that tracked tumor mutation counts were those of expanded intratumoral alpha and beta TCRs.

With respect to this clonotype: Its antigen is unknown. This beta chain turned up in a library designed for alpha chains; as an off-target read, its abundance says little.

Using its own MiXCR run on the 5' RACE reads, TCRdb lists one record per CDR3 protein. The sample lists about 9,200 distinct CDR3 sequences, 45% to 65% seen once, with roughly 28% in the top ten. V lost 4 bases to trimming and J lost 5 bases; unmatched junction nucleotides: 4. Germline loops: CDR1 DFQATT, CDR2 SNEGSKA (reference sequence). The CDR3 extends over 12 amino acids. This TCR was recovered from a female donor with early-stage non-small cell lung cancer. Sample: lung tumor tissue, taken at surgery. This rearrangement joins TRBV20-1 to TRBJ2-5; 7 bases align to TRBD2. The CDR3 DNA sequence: TGCAGTGCTACCGGGACTATCGAGACCCAGTACTTC. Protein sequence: CSATGTIETQYF.